One and the same sample provided the 26 T cell receptor beta chains below, sequenced in a study of blood T cell repertoires in COVID-19. TCRdb keeps only in-frame clones here, not all; method: immunoSEQ multiplex PCR. This sample has about 260,000 clones, with approximately 86% found just once. The material sequenced was peripheral blood. These receptor sequences come from a man between 18 and 29 years old with active or convalescent COVID-19.

The V gene is TRBV10-2, the J gene TRBJ1-1, with a tentative D call TRBD1 (5 bases). Germline V gene lookup returns CDR1 WSHSY and CDR2 SAAADI. Between the trimmed V and J ends, which lost 4 bases and 1 base, there was a span of 7 bases. CDR3 length: 13 residues. CDR3 DNA sequence: TGCGCCAGCAGTGCCCAGGGGAACACTGAAGCTTTCTTT. Amino acid sequence: CASSAQGNTEAFF.

The chain has TRBV5-6 and TRBJ2-7; possible D gene TRBD2, 5 bases. CDR3 size: 12 residues. Between the trimmed V and J ends, which lost 5 bases and 4 bases, there was a span of 10 bases. Looked up from germline, CDR1 is SGHDT and CDR2 is YYEEEE. For the CDR3, the DNA is TGTGCCAGCAGTCTAGGCGGGTACGAGCAGTACTTC. Translation gives CASSLGGYEQYF. The full variable domain, with the rest looked up from reference TRBV5-6 and TRBJ2-7, is DAGVTQSPTHLIKTRGQQVTLRCSPKSGHDTVSWYQQALGQGPQFIFQYYEEEERQRGNFPDRFSGHQFPNYSSELNVNALLLGDSALYLCASSLGGYEQYFGPGTRLTVT.

The rearrangement links TRBV29-1 to TRBJ1-3; D is possibly TRBD1 (5 bases). Trimming shortened V by 4 bases and J by 6 bases, and 10 bases separated the two germline ends. Per germline, CDR1 SQVTM and CDR2 ANQGSEA. The CDR3 covers 12 residues. The CDR3 DNA follows: TGCAGCGTTGGAGAGGACAAAAACACCATATATTTT. It encodes CSVGEDKNTIYF. Looking up the rest from reference TRBV29-1 and TRBJ1-3 gives the full variable domain: SAVISQKPSRDICQRGTSLTIQCQVDSQVTMMFWYRQQPGQSLTLIATANQGSEATYESGFVIDKFPISRPNLTFSTLTVSNMSPEDSSIYLCSVGEDKNTIYFGEGSWLTVV.

V and J are TRBV7-9 and TRBJ2-1; 12 bases fit TRBD2. The junction had 10 bases not matched to a gene; V was cut back by 3 bases and J by 10 bases. Per germline, CDR1 SEHNR and CDR2 FQNEAQ (reference sequence). This CDR3 is built from 16 residues. The CDR3 is CASSLALAGGPQEQFF. For the CDR3, the DNA is TGTGCCAGCAGCTTGGCCCTAGCGGGAGGGCCTCAGGAGCAGTTCTTC. Complete variable domain (other parts from reference TRBV7-9 and TRBJ2-1): DTGVSQNPRHKITKRGQNVTFRCDPISEHNRLYWYRQTLGQGPEFLTYFQNEAQLEKSRLLSDRFSAERPKGSFSTLEIQRTEQGDSAMYLCASSLALAGGPQEQFFGPGTRLTVL.

The genes are TRBV28 and TRBJ2-7, with 8 bases identical to TRBD1. Germline V gene sequence: CDR1 MDHEN, CDR2 SYDVKM. The V and J ends lost 5 bases and 4 bases, in that order; junction bases with no gene match: 1. The CDR3 extends over 12 amino acids. CDR3: CASSRQGYEQYF. As DNA, the CDR3 is TGTGCCAGCAGTAGACAGGGGTACGAGCAGTACTTC.

The chain joins TRBV10-1 to TRBJ2-3, with 9 bases aligning to TRBD1. V gave up 10 bases and J gave up 4 bases; unmatched junction bases: 12. This CDR3 contains 15 residues. CDR1 is WNHNN and CDR2 is SYGVQD in the germline V gene (reference sequence). CDR3 protein: CAIPIQGARSDTQYF. Here the CDR3 DNA reads TGCGCCATTCCAATACAGGGGGCGCGATCAGATACGCAGTATTTT.

In DNA form, the CDR3 reads TGTGCCATCAGTGAGATGACTAGCGGGAGGCGGTCCGGGGAGCTGTTTTTT. This gives the protein CAISEMTSGRRSGELFF. V is TRBV10-3 and J is TRBJ2-2; 13 bases line up with TRBD2. J lost 6 bases, V lost 2 bases, and 6 bases had no gene match. Germline CDR1 reads ENHRY; CDR2 reads SYGVKD. CDR3 size: 17 residues.

V gene TRBV30 combines with J gene TRBJ2-4, with TRBD2 as a possible D gene (5 bases). Germline CDR1 GTSNPN, CDR2 SVGIG (reference sequence). CDR3 length equals 12 residues. V lost 7 bases and J 9 bases, leaving 16 bases between the germline ends. The CDR3 is CAYQKEGIIQYF. CDR3 DNA: TGTGCCTACCAAAAAGAGGGAATCATTCAGTACTTC.

The chain is built from TRBV5-1 and TRBJ1-1, with D uncertain. CDR3 size: 14 residues. In germline, CDR1 is SGHRS, CDR2 YFSETQ. V lost 1 base and J 5 bases, leaving 12 bases between the germline ends. CDR3: CASSLRSPETEAFF. As DNA, the CDR3 is TGCGCCAGCAGCTTGCGATCCCCCGAGACTGAAGCTTTCTTT.

This clone was counted a single time. The chain has TRBV19 and TRBJ2-5; possibly TRBD2 for D (7 bases). V dropped 3 bases and J dropped 5 bases, with 13 bases sitting between them. CDR1 LNHDA and CDR2 SQIVND come from the germline V gene (reference sequence). The CDR3 extends over 14 amino acids. CDR3 loop: CASSIGGPGETQYF. In nucleotides, the CDR3 is TGTGCCAGTAGTATCGGGGGGCCCGGGGAGACCCAGTACTTC.

V is TRBV11-2 and J is TRBJ2-3; 7 bases line up with TRBD2. This CDR3 comprises 15 residues. V lost 6 bases and J lost 3; bases outside the gene matches: 9. Germline assignment: CDR1 SGHAT and CDR2 FQNNGV. The chain's CDR3 is CASSLVAGATDTQYF. The CDR3 DNA is TGTGCCAGCAGTCTGGTAGCGGGTGCGACAGATACGCAGTATTTT.

The CDR3 sequence: CASSEADWVHEQYF. The CDR3 DNA reads TGTGCCAGCAGTGAAGCGGACTGGGTCCACGAGCAGTACTTC. This chain uses TRBV2 with TRBJ2-7, with D maybe TRBD2 (5 bases). The V gene lost 0 bases and the J gene lost 5 bases, with 11 bases spanning the gap. Germline CDR1 is SNHLY and CDR2 is FYNNEI. The CDR3 has 14 amino acids.

This rearrangement joins TRBV6-5 to TRBJ1-5, with TRBD1 as a possible D gene (6 bases). Per germline, CDR1 MNHEY and CDR2 SVGAGI. This CDR3 region has 13 residues. With 7 bases removed from V and 1 base from J, the gap between germline ends came to 8 bases. This chain's CDR3 is CASTTGSNQPQHF. The CDR3 nucleotides are TGTGCCAGCACCACAGGGAGCAATCAGCCCCAGCATTTT.

This CDR3 reads CASSPNGVAAFF. The CDR3 nucleotides are TGTGCCAGCAGCCCGAACGGGGTAGCAGCTTTCTTT. V gene TRBV27 combines with J gene TRBJ1-1; D is unresolved. The CDR3 sequence is 12 residues long. In germline, CDR1 is MNHEY, CDR2 SMNVEV (reference sequence). V lost 6 bases and J lost 10, with 15 bases in between.

This clone was seen a handful of times. The rearrangement links TRBV7-2 to TRBJ2-3; 8 bases are shared with TRBD2. Germline V gene lookup returns CDR1 SGHTA and CDR2 FQGNSA. V was pared by 2 bases and J by 0 bases, with 10 bases of the junction left unmatched. The CDR3 length is 18 residues. Written as DNA, the CDR3 is TGTGCCAGCAGCTTAACCACCCATGGCGGGGGGAGCACAGATACGCAGTATTTT. Protein: CASSLTTHGGGSTDTQYF.

As concerns this clone: The same CDR3 also results from other DNA sequences found in this sample. The V gene is TRBV3-1 (or the pseudogene TRBV3-2), the J gene TRBJ2-5; D possibly corresponds to TRBD2 (6 bases). There are 13 residues in the CDR3. CDR1 and CDR2 from the germline V gene are LGHDT and YNNKEL (reference sequence). V lost 1 base and J lost 3, with 6 bases in between. Here the CDR3 DNA reads TGTGCCAGCAGCCAAGGGGGGGAAGAGACCCAGTACTTC. Translated, it gives CASSQGGEETQYF.

The genes are TRBV3-1 (or the pseudogene TRBV3-2) and TRBJ2-6; 8 bases are a match to TRBD1. Losses at the gene ends were 3 bases for V and 0 bases for J; bases not matched to a gene: 1. Per the germline V gene, CDR1 is LGHDT and CDR2 is YNNKEL (reference sequence). The CDR3 has 16 residues. Here the CDR3 reads CASSQDRASGANVLTF. The CDR3 DNA sequence: TGTGCCAGCAGCCAGGACAGGGCCTCTGGGGCCAACGTCCTGACTTTC.

The chain recombines TRBV27 with TRBJ2-2, with D possibly matching TRBD1 (5 bases). V lost 2 bases and J 7 bases, leaving 14 bases between the germline ends. The CDR3 loop spans 15 amino acids. Germline-derived CDR1 and CDR2 are MNHEY and SMNVEV (reference sequence). The CDR3, as DNA: TGTGCCAGCAGTTTAATAGGGGTCGGTATCGGGGAGCTGTTTTTT. Residues: CASSLIGVGIGELFF.

The V and J genes are TRBV2 and TRBJ1-2, with 9 bases identical to TRBD1. Trimming took 9 bases from V and 7 from J; bases not matched to a gene: 6. Germline CDR1 reads SNHLY; CDR2 reads FYNNEI. There are 12 residues in the CDR3. In nucleotides, the CDR3 is TGTGCCAGGAGGGGACAGGGCGGTGGCTACACCTTC. Amino acid sequence: CARRGQGGGYTF.

The chain combines TRBV7-9 with TRBJ2-7, with a possible D match to TRBD1 (6 bases). Germline CDR1 is SEHNR and CDR2 is FQNEAQ (reference sequence). The CDR3 is made up of 14 amino acids. With 1 base removed from V and 0 bases from J, the gap between germline ends came to 7 bases. In DNA, the CDR3 is TGTGCCAGCAGCTTAGGAGGGGGCTCCTACGAGCAGTACTTC. Protein sequence: CASSLGGGSYEQYF.

The chain is built from TRBV9 and TRBJ1-3; a weak D match, TRBD1 (5 bases). With 4 bases removed from V and 0 bases from J, the gap between germline ends came to 17 bases. CDR3 length: 17 amino acids. Germline V gene sequence: CDR1 SGDLS, CDR2 YYNGEE. This chain's CDR3 is CASSLTSGLSSGNTIYF. In nucleotides, the CDR3 is TGTGCCAGCAGCCTTACATCGGGACTGAGCTCTGGAAACACCATATATTTT. The complete variable domain, with remaining parts taken from reference TRBV9 and TRBJ1-3, reads DSGVTQTPKHLITATGQRVTLRCSPRSGDLSVYWYQQSLDQGLQFLIQYYNGEERAKGNILERFSAQQFPDLHSELNLSSLELGDSALYFCASSLTSGLSSGNTIYFGEGSWLTVV.

This clone came up a few times. This sequence joins TRBV2 and TRBJ1-6, with no clear D. CDR1 is SNHLY, CDR2 FYNNEI, per germline. Between the trimmed V and J ends, which lost 8 bases and 0 bases, there was a span of 8 bases. The CDR3 sequence is 14 residues long. The CDR3, as DNA: TGTGCCAGCGTCGGGAGCTCCTATAATTCACCCCTCCACTTT. Protein sequence: CASVGSSYNSPLHF. Looking up the rest from reference TRBV2 and TRBJ1-6 gives the full variable domain: EPEVTQTPSHQVTQMGQEVILRCVPISNHLYFYWYRQILGQKVEFLVSFYNNEISEKSEIFDDQFSVERPDGSNFTLKIRSTKLEDSAMYFCASVGSSYNSPLHFGNGTRLTVT.

The chain recombines TRBV7-3 with TRBJ2-3, with 9 positions matching TRBD1. CDR1 and CDR2 from the germline V gene are SGHTA and FQGTGA. This CDR3 is built from 16 residues. The junction had 14 bases not matched to a gene; V was cut back by 4 bases and J by 9 bases. CDR3: CASSSRTGAQGETQYF. The CDR3 nucleotides are TGTGCCAGCAGCTCCCGGACAGGGGCCCAGGGGGAGACGCAGTATTTT.

J is TRBJ1-2 and V is TRBV24-1; 7 bases are shared with TRBD1. Trimming took 3 bases from V and 6 from J; bases not matched to a gene: 3. The CDR3 loop spans 13 amino acids. Germline V gene data show CDR1 as KGHDR and CDR2 as SFDVKD. CDR3 nucleotides: TGTGCCACCAGTGATGGGACAGCTAATGGCTACACCTTC. This codes for CATSDGTANGYTF.

The rearrangement links TRBV21-1 to TRBJ2-5; TRBD1 reflects the table's D call only, with no check against the DNA. TRBV21-1 is given as a pseudogene. The CDR3 extends over 15 amino acids. CDR3 loop: CASSKRDMGEETQYF. The CDR3 region has the DNA TGTGCCAGCAGCAAACGGGACATGGGGGAAGAGACCCAGTACTTC.

The rearrangement joins TRBV29-1 to TRBJ1-2; D not certain. V was cut by 7 bases and J by 3 bases, with 12 bases left in between. This CDR3 spans 12 amino acids. CDR1 and CDR2 from the germline V gene are SQVTM and ANQGSEA. The CDR3 sequence is CSGVSYDYGYTF. In DNA form, the CDR3 reads TGCAGCGGAGTCTCTTATGACTATGGCTACACCTTC.